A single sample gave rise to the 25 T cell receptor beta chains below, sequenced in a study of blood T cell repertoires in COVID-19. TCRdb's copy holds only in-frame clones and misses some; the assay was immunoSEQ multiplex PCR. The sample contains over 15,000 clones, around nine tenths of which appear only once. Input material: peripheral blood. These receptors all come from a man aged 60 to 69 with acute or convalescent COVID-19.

The CDR3 region has the DNA TGTGCCACCAGCGCGCGACAGGGACCCTACGAGCAGTACTTC. Translated, it gives CATSARQGPYEQYF. The chain combines TRBV15 with TRBJ2-7; 7 positions match TRBD1. With V trimmed by 5 bases and J by 2 bases, 6 bases remained unmatched. CDR3 size: 14 residues. The germline V gene has CDR1 LNHNV and CDR2 YYDKDF (reference sequence).

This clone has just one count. CDR3 sequence (DNA): TGTGCCAGCTCCCCGGCTGGGAGGGCCGAAAAGCAGTACTTC. Translated: CASSPAGRAEKQYF. This sequence joins TRBV27 and TRBJ2-7, with TRBD2 matching over 7 bases. The V gene's germline CDR1 is MNHEY and CDR2 SMNVEV (reference sequence). V was clipped by 8 bases and J by 8 bases; unmatched bases: 15. The CDR3 contains 14 residues.

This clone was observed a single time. CDR3 nucleotides: TGTGCCAGTAAAATCCGGGAATCAACCTCCTACGAGCAGTACTTC. Amino acids: CASKIRESTSYEQYF. The chain uses TRBV19 and TRBJ2-7; TRBD2 might be the D (5 bases). Germline assignment: CDR1 LNHDA and CDR2 SQIVND (reference sequence). V was clipped by 7 bases and J by 0 bases, with 16 bases between them. This CDR3 spans 15 amino acids.

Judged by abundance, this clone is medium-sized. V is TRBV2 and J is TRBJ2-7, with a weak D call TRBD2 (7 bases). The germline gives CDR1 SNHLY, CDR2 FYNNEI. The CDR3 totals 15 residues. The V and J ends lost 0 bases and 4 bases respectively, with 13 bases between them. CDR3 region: CASSEAGGGGYEQYF. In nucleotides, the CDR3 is TGTGCCAGCAGTGAAGCAGGGGGGGGAGGATACGAGCAGTACTTC.

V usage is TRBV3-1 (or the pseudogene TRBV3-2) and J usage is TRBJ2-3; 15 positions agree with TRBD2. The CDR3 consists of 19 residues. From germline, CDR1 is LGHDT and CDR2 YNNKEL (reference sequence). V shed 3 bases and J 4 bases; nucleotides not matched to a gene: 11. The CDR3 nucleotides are TGTGCCAGCAGCCAGGCCGGGACTAGCGGGGGGCTTTTGGCAGATACGCAGTATTTT. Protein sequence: CASSQAGTSGGLLADTQYF.

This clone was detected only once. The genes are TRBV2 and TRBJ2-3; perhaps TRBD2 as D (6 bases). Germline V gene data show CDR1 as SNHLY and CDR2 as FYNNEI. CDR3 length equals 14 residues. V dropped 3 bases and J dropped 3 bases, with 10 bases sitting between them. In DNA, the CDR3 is TGTGCCAGCAGTGAGCGGGGAAGAACAGATACGCAGTATTTT. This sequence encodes CASSERGRTDTQYF.

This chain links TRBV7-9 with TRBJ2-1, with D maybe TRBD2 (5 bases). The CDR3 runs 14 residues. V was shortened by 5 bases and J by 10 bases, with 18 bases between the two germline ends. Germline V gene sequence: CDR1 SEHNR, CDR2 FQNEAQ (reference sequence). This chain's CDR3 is CASSEPGLSGEQFF. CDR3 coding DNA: TGTGCCAGCAGCGAGCCTGGACTCAGTGGGGAGCAGTTCTTC.

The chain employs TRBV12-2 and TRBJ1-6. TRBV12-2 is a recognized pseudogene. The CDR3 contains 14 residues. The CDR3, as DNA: TGTGCAAGTCGCTTAGCGGAGGGAAGGTCACCCCTCCACTTT. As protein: CASRLAEGRSPLHF.

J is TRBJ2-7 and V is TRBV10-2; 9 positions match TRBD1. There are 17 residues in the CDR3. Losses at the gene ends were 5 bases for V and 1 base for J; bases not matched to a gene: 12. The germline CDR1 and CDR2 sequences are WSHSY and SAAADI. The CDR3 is CASSPGQGLPGSYEQYF. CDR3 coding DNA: TGCGCCAGCAGTCCGGGACAGGGTTTACCCGGATCCTACGAGCAGTACTTC.

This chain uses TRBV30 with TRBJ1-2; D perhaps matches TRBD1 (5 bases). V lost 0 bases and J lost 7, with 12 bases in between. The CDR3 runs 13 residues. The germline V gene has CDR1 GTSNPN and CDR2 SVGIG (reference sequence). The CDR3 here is CAWSVLQVAGYTF. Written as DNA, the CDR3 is TGTGCCTGGAGTGTTTTACAGGTAGCTGGCTACACCTTC.

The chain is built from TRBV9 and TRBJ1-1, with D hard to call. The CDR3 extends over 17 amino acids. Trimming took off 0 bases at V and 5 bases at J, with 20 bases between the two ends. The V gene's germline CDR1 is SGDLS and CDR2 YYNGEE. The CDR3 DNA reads TGTGCCAGCAGCGTAGGGAATCTAGGTCACGGAGGAACTGAAGCTTTCTTT. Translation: CASSVGNLGHGGTEAFF.

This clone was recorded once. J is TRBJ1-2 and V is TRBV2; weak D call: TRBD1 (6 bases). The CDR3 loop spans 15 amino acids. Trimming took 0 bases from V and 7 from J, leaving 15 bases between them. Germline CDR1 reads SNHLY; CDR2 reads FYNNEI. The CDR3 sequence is CASSEAGRGLAGYTF. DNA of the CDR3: TGTGCCAGCAGTGAAGCGGGCAGGGGTCTGGCTGGCTACACCTTC. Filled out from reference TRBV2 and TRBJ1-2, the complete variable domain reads EPEVTQTPSHQVTQMGQEVILRCVPISNHLYFYWYRQILGQKVEFLVSFYNNEISEKSEIFDDQFSVERPDGSNFTLKIRSTKLEDSAMYFCASSEAGRGLAGYTFGSGTRLTVV.

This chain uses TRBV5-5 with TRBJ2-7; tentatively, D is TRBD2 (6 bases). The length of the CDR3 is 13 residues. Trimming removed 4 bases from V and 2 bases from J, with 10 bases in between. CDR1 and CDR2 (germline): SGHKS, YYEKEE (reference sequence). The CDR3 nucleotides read TGTGCCAGCAGCCCCGGGGGAACCTACGAGCAGTACTTC. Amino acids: CASSPGGTYEQYF.

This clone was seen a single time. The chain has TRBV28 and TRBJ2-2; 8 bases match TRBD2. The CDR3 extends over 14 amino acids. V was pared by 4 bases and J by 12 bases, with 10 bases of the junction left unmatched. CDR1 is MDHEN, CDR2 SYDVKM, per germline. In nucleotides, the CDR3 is TGTGCCAGCAGTTCCTTCGGGGGGGTAGCAAAGCTGTTTTTT. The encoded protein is CASSSFGGVAKLFF.

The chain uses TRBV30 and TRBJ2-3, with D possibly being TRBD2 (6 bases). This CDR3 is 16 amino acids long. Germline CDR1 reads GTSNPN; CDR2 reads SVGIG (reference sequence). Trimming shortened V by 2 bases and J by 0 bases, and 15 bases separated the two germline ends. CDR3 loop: CAWSSGSSSSTDTQYF. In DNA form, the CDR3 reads TGTGCCTGGAGTAGCGGGTCTAGTTCTAGCACAGATACGCAGTATTTT.

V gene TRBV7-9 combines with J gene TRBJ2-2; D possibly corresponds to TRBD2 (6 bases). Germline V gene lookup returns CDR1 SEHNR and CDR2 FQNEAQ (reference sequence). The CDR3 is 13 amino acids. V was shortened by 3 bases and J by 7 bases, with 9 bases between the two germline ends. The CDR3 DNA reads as TGTGCCAGCAGCTTGGGAGGCGGCGGGGAGCTGTTTTTT. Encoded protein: CASSLGGGGELFF.

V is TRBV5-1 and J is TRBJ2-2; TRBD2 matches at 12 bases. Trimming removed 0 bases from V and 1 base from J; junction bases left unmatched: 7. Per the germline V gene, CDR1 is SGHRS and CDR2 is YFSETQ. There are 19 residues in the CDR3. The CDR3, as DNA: TGCGCCAGCAGCTTGGTTGCAGCGGGACTAGCGGGGAACACCGGGGAGCTGTTTTTT. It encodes CASSLVAAGLAGNTGELFF.

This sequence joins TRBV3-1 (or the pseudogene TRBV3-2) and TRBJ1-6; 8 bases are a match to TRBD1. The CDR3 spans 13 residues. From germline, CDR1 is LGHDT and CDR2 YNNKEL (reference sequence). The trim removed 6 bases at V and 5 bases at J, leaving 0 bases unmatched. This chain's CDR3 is CASRGQDNSPLHF. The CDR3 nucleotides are TGTGCCAGCAGGGGACAGGATAATTCACCCCTCCACTTT.

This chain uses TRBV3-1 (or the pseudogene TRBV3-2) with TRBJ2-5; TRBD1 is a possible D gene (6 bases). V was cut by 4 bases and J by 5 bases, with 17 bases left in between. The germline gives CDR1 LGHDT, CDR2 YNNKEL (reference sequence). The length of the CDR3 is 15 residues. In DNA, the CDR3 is TGTGCCAGCAGCCCTTTTGCAGGGGCTGAGGAGACCCAGTACTTC. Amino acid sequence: CASSPFAGAEETQYF.

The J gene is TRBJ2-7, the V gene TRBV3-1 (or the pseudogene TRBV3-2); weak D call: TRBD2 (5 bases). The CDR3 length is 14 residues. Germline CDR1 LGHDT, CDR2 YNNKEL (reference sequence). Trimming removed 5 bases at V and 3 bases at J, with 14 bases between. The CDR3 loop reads CASSAHGLDYEQYF. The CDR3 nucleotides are TGTGCCAGCAGCGCCCACGGACTGGACTACGAGCAGTACTTC.

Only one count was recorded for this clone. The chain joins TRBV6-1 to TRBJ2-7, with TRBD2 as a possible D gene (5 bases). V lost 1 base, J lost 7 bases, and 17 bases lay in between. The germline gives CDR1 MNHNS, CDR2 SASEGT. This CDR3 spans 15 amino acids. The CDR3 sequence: CASSEVRTTREEQYF. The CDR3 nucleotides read TGTGCCAGCAGTGAAGTTAGGACCACGAGGGAGGAGCAGTACTTC.

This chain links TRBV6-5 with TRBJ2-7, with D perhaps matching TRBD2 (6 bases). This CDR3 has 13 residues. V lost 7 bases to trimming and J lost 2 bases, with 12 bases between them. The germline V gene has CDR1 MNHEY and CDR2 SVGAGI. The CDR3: CASIREIPYEQYF. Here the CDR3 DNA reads TGTGCCAGCATCCGGGAGATCCCCTACGAGCAGTACTTC.

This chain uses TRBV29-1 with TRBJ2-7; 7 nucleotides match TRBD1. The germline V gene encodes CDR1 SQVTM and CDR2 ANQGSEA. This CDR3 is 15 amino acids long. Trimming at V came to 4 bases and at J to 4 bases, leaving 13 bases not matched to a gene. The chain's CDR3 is CSVVGRDSLLYEQYF. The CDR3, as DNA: TGCAGCGTTGTCGGCCGGGACAGTCTTCTTTACGAGCAGTACTTC.

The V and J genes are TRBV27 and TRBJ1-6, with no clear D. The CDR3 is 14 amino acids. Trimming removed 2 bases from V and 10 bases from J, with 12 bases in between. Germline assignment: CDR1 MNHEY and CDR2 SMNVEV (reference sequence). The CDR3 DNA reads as TGTGCCAGCAGTTTAGGAGGGTTTAGGTCACCCCTCCACTTT. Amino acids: CASSLGGFRSPLHF.

CDR3 sequence reads: CASSIDQKPQHF. Here the CDR3 DNA reads TGTGCCAGTAGTATAGATCAAAAGCCCCAGCATTTT. The rearrangement uses TRBV19 and TRBJ1-5; D gene unclear. The CDR3 has 12 residues. The V end was cut by 0 bases, the J end by 8 bases, with 5 bases between. The V gene's germline CDR1 is LNHDA and CDR2 SQIVND (reference sequence). Drawing the rest from reference TRBV19 and TRBJ1-5, the complete variable domain is DGGITQSPKYLFRKEGQNVTLSCEQNLNHDAMYWYRQDPGQGLRLIYYSQIVNDFQKGDIAEGYSVSREKKESFPLTVTSAQKNPTAFYLCASSIDQKPQHFGDGTRLSIL.